The clone carrying this T cell receptor (beta chain) has more than one count but fewer than ten. Antigen specificity is unknown. TCRdb reprocessed the RT-PCR reads via MiXCR and lists one record per CDR3 protein. The data show more than 450,000 distinct CDR3 sequences, about an eighth seen once. Germline V gene data show CDR1 as KGHSH and CDR2 as LQKENI. This CDR3 is 12 amino acids long. Trimming removed 8 bases at V and 1 base at J, with 9 bases between. The data were taken from a study of response to subunit inactivated influenza vaccine. Regarding the study as a whole: A suggestion made by the authors is that each seasonal influenza vaccination recruits few new T cells.

The chain joins TRBV18 to TRBJ2-7; a possible D gene is TRBD1 (5 bases). The clonotype comes from a man aged 50 to 59 who received an inactivated influenza vaccine. The sample here was PBMCs from blood, taken on the day of vaccination. CDR3 nucleotides: TGTGCCAGCGCGAGACAGTCCTACGAGCAGTACTTC. It codes for CASARQSYEQYF.